This passage covers 17 T cell receptor beta chains from one sample sequenced in a study of shared clonotypes between healthy human individuals. The protocol was immunoSEQ multiplex PCR, while the TCRdb copy is restricted to in-frame clones and leaves out a portion. The profile shows approximately 1.9 million clones, over 85% of them singletons. Cells designated naive CD8 were CD45RO-negative and were positively selected for CCR7, with terminally differentiated effector memory CD45RA+ cells excluded. Input material: naive CD8+ T cells from PBMCs. The receptors stem from a man between 18 and 29 years old in good health. Some clones in this sample may be carry-over from other donors' samples.

The J gene is TRBJ2-7, the V gene TRBV7-9; 7 bases match TRBD1. The CDR3 extends over 17 amino acids. V dropped 5 bases and J dropped 3; count of bases not matched to a gene: 16. In germline, CDR1 is SEHNR, CDR2 FQNEAQ (reference sequence). The CDR3 loop is CASSPIFVGTDIYEQYF. DNA of the CDR3: TGTGCCAGCAGCCCTATTTTTGTCGGGACAGATATCTACGAGCAGTACTTC.

The chain links TRBV4-1 to TRBJ2-7, with D perhaps assigned TRBD1 or TRBD2 (5 bases each). V was trimmed by 5 bases and J by 0 bases, leaving 11 bases between them. Germline CDR1 is MGHRA and CDR2 is YSYEKL. The CDR3 contains 14 residues. The CDR3 region has the DNA TGCGCCAGCAGCTATGGGGGAAGCTCCTACGAGCAGTACTTC. Translating gives CASSYGGSSYEQYF.

The chain carries TRBV6-4 and TRBJ2-3, with no clear D. CDR3 size: 12 residues. Trimming removed 0 bases from V and 6 bases from J, with 4 bases in between. Germline V CDR1 and CDR2: MRHNA, SNTAGT. The chain's CDR3 is CASSDSRDTQYF. In DNA, the CDR3 is TGTGCCAGCAGTGACTCGAGGGATACGCAGTATTTT.

The V gene is TRBV7-9, the J gene TRBJ1-3, with D possibly being TRBD1 (5 bases). Germline CDR1 reads SEHNR; CDR2 reads FQNEAQ (reference sequence). The CDR3 consists of 16 residues. V was shortened by 5 bases and J by 0 bases, with 14 bases between the two germline ends. CDR3: CASSTAQGRSGNTIYF. For the CDR3, the DNA is TGTGCCAGCAGCACCGCCCAGGGTCGCTCTGGAAACACCATATATTTT.

J is TRBJ2-7 and V is TRBV19; TRBD2 might be the D (6 bases). The CDR3 sequence is 15 residues long. CDR1 is LNHDA, CDR2 SQIVND, per germline (reference sequence). V lost 5 bases and J lost 3, with 17 bases in between. The CDR3 DNA reads TGTGCCAGTAGTCCCCGGACCACCGGGAGCTACGAGCAGTACTTC. Protein sequence: CASSPRTTGSYEQYF.

This clone has just a few counts. V usage is TRBV7-9 and J usage is TRBJ1-1; 8 positions match TRBD1. The CDR3 has 17 amino acids. CDR1 SEHNR and CDR2 FQNEAQ come from the germline V gene (reference sequence). With 0 bases clipped from V and 0 bases from J, the junction kept 6 bases outside the gene matches. DNA of the CDR3: TGTGCCAGCAGCTTAGCCCGAGGACAGGGCATGAACACTGAAGCTTTCTTT. Amino acids: CASSLARGQGMNTEAFF.

The rearrangement joins TRBV4-3 to TRBJ2-5, with D hard to call. The CDR3 consists of 15 residues. Per the germline V gene, CDR1 is LGHNA and CDR2 is YSLEER. V was pared by 3 bases and J by 5 bases, with 16 bases between. The CDR3 nucleotides are TGCGCCAGCAGCCAGTTGCTTATGGGTAGCGAGACCCAGTACTTC. It yields the protein CASSQLLMGSETQYF.

The V gene is TRBV5-4, the J gene TRBJ2-7; 12 nucleotides line up with TRBD2. The germline gives CDR1 SGHNT, CDR2 YYREEE (reference sequence). The CDR3 covers 16 residues. V dropped 1 base and J dropped 4; count of bases not matched to a gene: 6. In DNA form, the CDR3 reads TGTGCCAGCAGCTTGCCTAGCGGGAGGGGAATTTACGAGCAGTACTTC. Translation: CASSLPSGRGIYEQYF.

This clone was observed a single time. Distinct nucleotide sequences in the sample also encode this CDR3. The gene calls are TRBV30 and TRBJ2-7, with a tentative D call TRBD1 (6 bases). The CDR3 has 13 amino acids. The V and J ends lost 1 base and 0 bases respectively, with 7 bases between them. Germline values: CDR1 GTSNPN, CDR2 SVGIG (reference sequence). The DNA for the CDR3 is TGTGCCTGGAGTGGGACAGCCTCCTACGAGCAGTACTTC. Translation gives CAWSGTASYEQYF.

The gene calls are TRBV19 and TRBJ2-7; perhaps TRBD2 as D (5 bases). The V end lost 3 bases, the J end lost 0 bases, and 12 bases lay between the germline ends. CDR1 is LNHDA, CDR2 SQIVND, per germline (reference sequence). This CDR3 contains 15 residues. For the CDR3, the DNA is TGTGCCAGTAGTATCGGGAAGGGTGGCTCCTACGAGCAGTACTTC. It translates to CASSIGKGGSYEQYF.

The rearrangement links TRBV7-6 to TRBJ2-7; unclear D gene. The CDR3 consists of 16 residues. Germline loops: CDR1 SGHVS, CDR2 FNYEAQ. Trimming stripped 5 bases from V and 0 bases from J, with 17 bases between. As DNA, the CDR3 is TGTGCCAGCAGCCCTCAGGTCCTCCCGAGCTCCTACGAGCAGTACTTC. This encodes CASSPQVLPSSYEQYF.

The chain recombines TRBV9 with TRBJ2-3; D not resolved. This CDR3 has 10 residues. Germline CDR1 is SGDLS and CDR2 is YYNGEE. V lost 8 bases, J lost 2 bases, and 3 bases lay in between. The CDR3: CARVTDTQYF. For the CDR3, the DNA is TGTGCCAGAGTCACAGATACGCAGTATTTT.

The rearrangement joins TRBV7-8 to TRBJ2-5; 8 positions agree with TRBD1. J lost 1 base, V lost 5 bases, and 9 bases had no gene match. Germline lookup yields CDR1 SGHVS and CDR2 FQNEAQ. The CDR3 length is 16 residues. CDR3 DNA sequence: TGTGCCAGCAGCCCACAGCCCAGGGGGCTCCAAGAGACCCAGTACTTC. Translated, it gives CASSPQPRGLQETQYF.

V gene TRBV28 combines with J gene TRBJ2-7, with TRBD1 as a possible D gene (5 bases). The CDR3 covers 16 residues. The germline V gene encodes CDR1 MDHEN and CDR2 SYDVKM. V was pared by 5 bases and J by 2 bases, with 19 bases between. CDR3 region: CASSPSDSLNTYEQYF. The CDR3 DNA sequence: TGTGCCAGCAGTCCATCCGACAGCCTGAACACCTACGAGCAGTACTTC.

The genes are TRBV28 and TRBJ2-5; D is unclear. Germline V gene data show CDR1 as MDHEN and CDR2 as SYDVKM. Trimming removed 6 bases from V and 0 bases from J, with 11 bases in between. This CDR3 contains 14 residues. CDR3 amino acids: CASRTPADQETQYF. The CDR3 nucleotides are TGTGCCAGCAGAACCCCGGCGGACCAAGAGACCCAGTACTTC.

V and J are TRBV7-8 and TRBJ1-2, with D tentatively TRBD1 (6 bases). V was cut by 1 base and J by 1 base, with 19 bases left in between. Germline loops: CDR1 SGHVS, CDR2 FQNEAQ. CDR3 size: 18 residues. CDR3 residues: CASSLGTRPGGSNYGYTF. The DNA for the CDR3 is TGTGCCAGCAGCTTAGGGACGCGGCCGGGGGGCAGTAACTATGGCTACACCTTC. Full variable domain (missing parts from reference TRBV7-8 and TRBJ1-2): GAGVSQSPRYKVAKRGQDVALRCDPISGHVSLFWYQQALGQGPEFLTYFQNEAQLDKSGLPSDRFFAERPEGSVSTLKIQRTQQEDSAVYLCASSLGTRPGGSNYGYTFGSGTRLTVV.

The chain combines TRBV2 with TRBJ2-7; TRBD2 aligns across 9 bases. CDR3 size: 17 residues. The trim removed 1 base at V and 3 bases at J, leaving 10 bases unmatched. Germline V lookup: CDR1 SNHLY, CDR2 FYNNEI. For the CDR3, the DNA is TGTGCCAGCAGTGAAGGGGGGTTGGTTAGCGGGAGCTACGAGCAGTACTTC. Protein product: CASSEGGLVSGSYEQYF.